This entry describes one TCR beta chain. Its specificity is not known. The sample belongs to a study of T cell responses to AZD1222 COVID-19 vaccine. Study-level results: The donor cohort was predominantly white British with a female majority, and clonal diversity may have been underestimated. Nearly half of the spike-specific TCRs reportedly recognize variant regions that carry no mutations. Recipients of two AZD1222 doses showed rising Spike-specific TCR breadth and depth. Spike-wide coverage was observed for vaccine-associated CD4 TCRs, with dominant responses at 160-218 and 743-854.

V lost 5 bases and J lost 0, with 19 bases in between. In germline, CDR1 is MNHNY, CDR2 SVGAGI (reference sequence). The CDR3 has 18 residues. The repertoire was sequenced with immunoSEQ multiplex PCR; TCRdb's copy has only in-frame clones and lacks some. This table holds roughly 140,000 clones, approximately 94% found once. The sample here was peripheral blood, taken on day 0 of AZD1222 vaccination. The receptor's source is an adult in good health. The chain employs TRBV6-6 and TRBJ1-4, with D maybe TRBD1 (5 bases). CDR3 sequence: CASSPGTHDYATNEKLFF. The CDR3, as DNA: TGTGCCAGCAGTCCCGGGACTCATGATTATGCAACTAATGAAAAACTGTTTTTT.